The source of this T cell receptor (beta chain) is a study of blood T cell repertoires in COVID-19. In the study overall: There were acute and convalescent COVID-19 samples, and they came from the United States, Italy and Spain. T cells, B-cell-depleted T cells, or PBMCs provided the cDNA or gDNA that served as material.

The CDR3 is 15 residues long. The V gene's germline CDR1 is SGHNT and CDR2 YYREEE (reference sequence). Trimming left V 2 bases short and J 0 bases short, with 8 bases between. Original processing notes: Reference gene primer amplification in the assay estimated nucleated cell counts. Method: immunoSEQ multiplex PCR; TCRdb's copy keeps in-frame clones and lacks some. Clone size and V and J calls were adopted from that table, with D and trimming inferred from the DNA. The table has under 250,000 clones, about 85% seen once; the top ten hold roughly 1.9%. The sequence came from a man under 40 who had recovered from COVID-19. The rearrangement links TRBV5-4 to TRBJ2-2, with D possibly being TRBD1 (6 bases). Sequences were obtained from peripheral blood. CDR3 sequence (DNA): TGTGCCAGCAGCTTAGGGACAACGAACACCGGGGAGCTGTTTTTT. Translation: CASSLGTTNTGELFF.